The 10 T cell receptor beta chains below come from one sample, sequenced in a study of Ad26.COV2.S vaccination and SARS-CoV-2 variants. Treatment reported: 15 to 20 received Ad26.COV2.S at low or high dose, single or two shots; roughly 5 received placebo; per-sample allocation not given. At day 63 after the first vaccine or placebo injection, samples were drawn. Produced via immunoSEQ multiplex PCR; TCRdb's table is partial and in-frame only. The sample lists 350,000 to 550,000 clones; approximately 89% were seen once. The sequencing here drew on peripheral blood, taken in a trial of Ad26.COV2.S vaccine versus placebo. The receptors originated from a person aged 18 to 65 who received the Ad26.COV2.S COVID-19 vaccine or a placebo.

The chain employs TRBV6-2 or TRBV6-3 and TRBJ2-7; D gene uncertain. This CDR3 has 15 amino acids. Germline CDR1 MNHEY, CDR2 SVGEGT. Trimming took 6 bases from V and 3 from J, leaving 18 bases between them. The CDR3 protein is CASSRPTYANYEQYV. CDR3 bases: TGTGCCAGCAGCCGACCAACCTACGCCAACTACGAGCAGTACGTC.

The CDR3 nucleotides are TGCAGCGCCAACGTACAGGGGCGCTACACCTTC. Residues: CSANVQGRYTF. The J gene is TRBJ1-2, the V gene TRBV29-1; 7 bases fit TRBD1. The CDR3 is 11 residues long. V lost 7 bases, J lost 9 bases, and 8 bases stayed unmatched. Per germline, CDR1 SQVTM and CDR2 ANQGSEA.

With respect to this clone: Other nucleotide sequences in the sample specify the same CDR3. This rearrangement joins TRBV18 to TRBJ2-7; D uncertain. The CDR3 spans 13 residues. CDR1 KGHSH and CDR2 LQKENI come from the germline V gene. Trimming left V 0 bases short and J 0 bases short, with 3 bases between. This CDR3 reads CASSPPSSYEQYV. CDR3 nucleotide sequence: TGTGCCAGCTCACCACCTAGCTCCTACGAGCAGTACGTC.

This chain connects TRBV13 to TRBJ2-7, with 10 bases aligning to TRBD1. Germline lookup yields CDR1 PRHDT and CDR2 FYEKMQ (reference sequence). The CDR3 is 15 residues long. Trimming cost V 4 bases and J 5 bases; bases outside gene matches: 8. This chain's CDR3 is CASSSVDRGFHEQYV. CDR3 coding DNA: TGTGCCAGCAGCTCGGTGGACAGGGGGTTCCACGAGCAGTACGTC.

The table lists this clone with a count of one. This CDR3 reads CASSPGGGHYGYTF. The CDR3 nucleotides are TGCGCCAGCAGCCCGGGGGGCGGTCACTATGGCTACACCTTC. The rearrangement links TRBV4-3 to TRBJ1-2, with D maybe TRBD1 (6 bases). Trimming removed 4 bases at V and 3 bases at J, with 12 bases between. CDR3 size: 14 residues. Per germline, CDR1 LGHNA and CDR2 YSLEER.

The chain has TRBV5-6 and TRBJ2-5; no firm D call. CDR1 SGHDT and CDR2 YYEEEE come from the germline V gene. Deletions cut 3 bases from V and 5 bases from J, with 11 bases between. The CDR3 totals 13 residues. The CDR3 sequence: CASSSINWETQYF. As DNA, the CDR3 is TGTGCCAGCAGCTCGATCAACTGGGAGACCCAGTACTTC.

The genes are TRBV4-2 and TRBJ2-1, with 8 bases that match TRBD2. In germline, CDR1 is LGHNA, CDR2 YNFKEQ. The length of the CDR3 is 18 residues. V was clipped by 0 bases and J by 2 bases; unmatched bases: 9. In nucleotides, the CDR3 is TGTGCCAGCAGCCAAGATTCGGGAGCGGGAGTTGCCTACAATGAGCAGTTCTTC. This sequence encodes CASSQDSGAGVAYNEQFF.

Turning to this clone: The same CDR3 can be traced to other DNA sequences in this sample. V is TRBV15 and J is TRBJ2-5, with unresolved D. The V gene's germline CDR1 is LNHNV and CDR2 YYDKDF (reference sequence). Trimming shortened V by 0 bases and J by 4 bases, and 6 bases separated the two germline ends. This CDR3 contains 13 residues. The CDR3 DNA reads TGTGCCACCAGCAGAGATCGAAGAGAGACCCAGTACTTC. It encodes CATSRDRRETQYF.

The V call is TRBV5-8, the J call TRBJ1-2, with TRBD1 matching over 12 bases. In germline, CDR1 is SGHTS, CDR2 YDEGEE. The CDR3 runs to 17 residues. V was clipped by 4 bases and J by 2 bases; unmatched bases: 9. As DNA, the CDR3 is TGTGCCAGCAGCCCTGGGGACAGGGGGCAACCCAACTATGGCTACACCTTC. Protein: CASSPGDRGQPNYGYTF.

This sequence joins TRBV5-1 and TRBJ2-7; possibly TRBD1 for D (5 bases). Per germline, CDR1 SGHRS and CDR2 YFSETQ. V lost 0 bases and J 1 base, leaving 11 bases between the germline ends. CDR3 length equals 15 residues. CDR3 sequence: CASSLVPDTSYEQYV. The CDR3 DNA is TGCGCCAGCAGCTTGGTTCCGGACACATCCTACGAGCAGTACGTC.